This TCR beta chain emerged from a study of T cells in Graves' hyperthyroidism and ophthalmopathy. This clonotype was seen at least ten times. Germline lookup yields CDR1 GTSNPN and CDR2 SVGIG (reference sequence). The CDR3 contains 14 residues. Trimming removed 3 bases at V and 6 bases at J, with 17 bases between. Using RNA transcripts as the source, TCR beta CDR3 regions were amplified. Initially, a first-round RT-PCR of the TCR CDR3 employed the HTBI primer set. MiXCR, run by TCRdb on the multiplex PCR reads, gives a single entry per CDR3 protein. Of under 200,000 distinct CDR3 sequences in the sample, about 9.4% were seen once.

This TCR derives from a woman younger than 30 with Graves' hyperthyroidism that later progressed to Graves' ophthalmopathy. The rearrangement uses TRBV30 and TRBJ1-1; possible D gene TRBD1, 5 bases. The source material was blood. CDR3 in amino acids: CAWRGNPEGPEAFF. CDR3 bases: TGTGCCTGGAGAGGGAATCCGGAGGGGCCTGAAGCTTTCTTT.